The 20 T cell receptor beta chains listed next were all sequenced from one sample in a study of identifying expanded T cells in peripheral blood (dated by TCRdb to about 2019). Receptor amplification or capture employed the immunoSEQ multiplex PCR assay. Imported from immuneACCESS, the table was reduced by TCRdb to in-frame sequences with V and J called. These copies leave out some clones; in studies compared against another copy, an unresolved V gene accounts for under half, and the cause of the remainder is not known. In this sample the table shows around 100,000 clones, about 89% of which occur a single time. 15% to 20% of the sample is in the top ten clones. The sequenced sample was blood. The receptors derive from a person between 18 and 70 years old in good health.

This rearrangement joins TRBV19 to TRBJ2-1; 9 bases agree with TRBD2. CDR1 and CDR2 (germline): LNHDA, SQIVND (reference sequence). This CDR3 spans 15 amino acids. V dropped 7 bases and J dropped 4; count of bases not matched to a gene: 8. The DNA of the CDR3 is TGTGCCAGTACGCTAGCGGGGAAGGGGTACAATGAGCAGTTCTTC. Amino acid sequence: CASTLAGKGYNEQFF.

The chain carries TRBV4-1 and TRBJ1-3; 10 nucleotides match TRBD1. This CDR3 region has 13 residues. Germline-derived CDR1 and CDR2 are MGHRA and YSYEKL. The V gene end was trimmed by 4 bases and the J gene end by 7 bases; junction bases not matched to a gene: 1. CDR3 protein: CASSRQGANTIYF. The CDR3 DNA follows: TGCGCCAGCAGCCGACAGGGGGCGAACACCATATATTTT.

The chain employs TRBV7-9 and TRBJ2-7; D is unresolved. This CDR3 region has 13 residues. Germline loops: CDR1 SEHNR, CDR2 FQNEAQ (reference sequence). Between the trimmed V and J ends, which lost 5 bases and 2 bases, there was a span of 10 bases. The CDR3 region is CASSETTPYEQYF. In nucleotides, the CDR3 is TGTGCCAGCAGCGAAACGACCCCCTACGAGCAGTACTTC.

This sequence joins TRBV6-6 and TRBJ1-2; 8 bases are shared with TRBD1. V lost 5 bases to trimming and J lost 3 bases; unmatched junction nucleotides: 5. In germline, CDR1 is MNHNY, CDR2 SVGAGI (reference sequence). CDR3 size: 14 residues. The CDR3 region has the DNA TGTGCCAGCAGTGCAGACAGGGGACACTATGGCTACACCTTC. Its protein is CASSADRGHYGYTF.

The rearrangement uses TRBV7-9 and TRBJ1-2; D is perhaps TRBD1 (5 bases). CDR1 SEHNR and CDR2 FQNEAQ come from the germline V gene (reference sequence). V gave up 1 base and J gave up 8 bases, with 23 bases separating them. The CDR3 loop spans 17 amino acids. The CDR3: CASSLGRGTRGRTGYTF. CDR3 nucleotide sequence: TGTGCCAGCAGCTTAGGCCGGGGAACGCGGGGACGTACCGGCTACACCTTC. Using reference TRBV7-9 and TRBJ1-2 for the parts outside the CDR3, the full variable domain is DTGVSQNPRHKITKRGQNVTFRCDPISEHNRLYWYRQTLGQGPEFLTYFQNEAQLEKSRLLSDRFSAERPKGSFSTLEIQRTEQGDSAMYLCASSLGRGTRGRTGYTFGSGTRLTVV.

V and J are TRBV7-2 and TRBJ1-4; 9 bases are shared with TRBD1. The V and J ends lost 2 bases and 5 bases, in that order; junction bases with no gene match: 6. This CDR3 comprises 16 residues. The germline V gene has CDR1 SGHTA and CDR2 FQGNSA. The CDR3 loop reads CASSLMGQGWNEKLFF. CDR3 coding DNA: TGTGCCAGCAGCTTAATGGGACAGGGCTGGAATGAAAAACTGTTTTTT.

V and J are TRBV28 and TRBJ1-5; a possible D gene is TRBD1 (5 bases). CDR1 and CDR2 from the germline V gene are MDHEN and SYDVKM. V lost 7 bases and J lost 5, with 15 bases in between. The CDR3 has 14 residues. CDR3 bases: TGTGCCAGCAACGGGGGTACCGAGGATCAGCCCCAGCATTTT. Translating it yields CASNGGTEDQPQHF.

This clone occurred once. This chain connects TRBV5-1 to TRBJ1-1, with a weak D call TRBD1 (5 bases). This CDR3 is built from 13 residues. Trimming took off 4 bases at V and 10 bases at J, with 17 bases between the two ends. Germline lookup yields CDR1 SGHRS and CDR2 YFSETQ. CDR3 coding DNA: TGCGCCAGCAGCCCGGACAAGCCAATAGGAGCTTTCTTT. It encodes CASSPDKPIGAFF.

This clone is a singleton in its sample. The rearrangement joins TRBV15 to TRBJ2-3; possible D gene TRBD2, 5 bases. V was shortened by 5 bases and J by 5 bases, with 8 bases between the two germline ends. This CDR3 has 12 residues. The germline V gene encodes CDR1 LNHNV and CDR2 YYDKDF (reference sequence). This chain's CDR3 is CATSPAGDTQYF. CDR3 nucleotide sequence: TGTGCCACCAGCCCCGCGGGAGATACGCAGTATTTT.

This clone is a singleton in its sample. The rearrangement joins TRBV13 to TRBJ2-7; D possibly corresponds to TRBD1 (5 bases). Germline V CDR1 and CDR2: PRHDT, FYEKMQ (reference sequence). The CDR3 runs 14 residues. The V end lost 1 base, the J end lost 0 bases, and 7 bases lay between the germline ends. The CDR3, as DNA: TGTGCCAGCAGCTTAGAGCAGGGCTCCTACGAGCAGTACTTC. This translates into CASSLEQGSYEQYF.

There are a few counts of this clone. The gene calls are TRBV19 and TRBJ1-2, with TRBD1 identical over 8 bases. CDR3 length equals 18 residues. Germline V gene sequence: CDR1 LNHDA, CDR2 SQIVND (reference sequence). The V segment lost 6 bases and the J segment 4 bases; nucleotides outside the gene matches: 19. This CDR3 reads CASSVPGTGVSETYGYTF. CDR3 coding DNA: TGTGCCAGTAGCGTTCCCGGGACAGGCGTCTCAGAAACCTATGGCTACACCTTC.

The gene calls are TRBV5-6 and TRBJ2-6; the D is unclear. V was shortened by 0 bases and J by 12 bases, with 4 bases between the two germline ends. Germline V gives CDR1 SGHDT, CDR2 YYEEEE. There are 11 residues in the CDR3. This chain's CDR3 is CASSLGFVLTF. The CDR3 nucleotides read TGTGCCAGCAGCTTGGGGTTCGTCCTGACTTTC. The whole variable domain, filled in from reference TRBV5-6 and TRBJ2-6, reads DAGVTQSPTHLIKTRGQQVTLRCSPKSGHDTVSWYQQALGQGPQFIFQYYEEEERQRGNFPDRFSGHQFPNYSSELNVNALLLGDSALYLCASSLGFVLTFGAGSRLTVL.

This clone occurred a few times. The rearrangement links TRBV19 to TRBJ1-1; D gene unclear. Looked up from germline, CDR1 is LNHDA and CDR2 is SQIVND (reference sequence). This CDR3 comprises 13 residues. Trimming took off 3 bases at V and 5 bases at J, with 10 bases between the two ends. CDR3 nucleotides: TGTGCCAGTAGTATGGGGTGGCGGACTGAAGCTTTCTTT. Translation gives CASSMGWRTEAFF.

The chain couples TRBV11-2 to TRBJ1-6; 9 bases are shared with TRBD1. Germline V CDR1 and CDR2: SGHAT, FQNNGV. V gave up 1 base and J gave up 6 bases; unmatched junction bases: 7. This CDR3 region has 17 residues. The CDR3 is CASSLGSVGQGNSPLHF. The CDR3 region has the DNA TGTGCCAGCAGCTTAGGTAGTGTGGGACAGGGTAATTCACCCCTCCACTTT.

The rearrangement joins TRBV15 to TRBJ2-7; D is ambiguous. CDR1 is LNHNV, CDR2 YYDKDF, per germline (reference sequence). Trimming took off 2 bases at V and 3 bases at J, with 2 bases between the two ends. This CDR3 is 11 amino acids long. The CDR3 reads CATSRNYEQYF. The CDR3, as DNA: TGTGCCACCAGCAGAAACTACGAGCAGTACTTC.

The chain is built from TRBV18 and TRBJ1-2, with D tentatively TRBD1 (5 bases). V was shortened by 6 bases and J by 5 bases, with 16 bases between the two germline ends. The CDR3 contains 14 residues. Germline CDR1 is KGHSH and CDR2 is LQKENI. CDR3 loop: CASSPDRGGYGYTF. The DNA of the CDR3 is TGTGCCAGCTCCCCGGATCGGGGGGGATATGGCTACACCTTC.

This chain links TRBV5-4 with TRBJ2-5; TRBD2 aligns across 7 bases. V shed 3 bases and J 2 bases; nucleotides not matched to a gene: 4. The length of the CDR3 is 14 residues. In germline, CDR1 is SGHNT, CDR2 YYREEE (reference sequence). The CDR3 is CASSYGGSQETQYF. For the CDR3, the DNA is TGTGCCAGCAGCTACGGGGGGTCTCAAGAGACCCAGTACTTC. Based on the CDR3 plus reference TRBV5-4 and TRBJ2-5, the full variable domain is ETGVTQSPTHLIKTRGQQVTLRCSSQSGHNTVSWYQQALGQGPQFIFQYYREEENGRGNFPPRFSGLQFPNYSSELNVNALELDDSALYLCASSYGGSQETQYFGPGTRLLVL.

The DNA of the CDR3 is TGTGCCAGCAATTCCTGGGCAAGCAACACCGGGGAGCTGTTTTTT. It codes for CASNSWASNTGELFF. The J gene is TRBJ2-2, the V gene TRBV27, with D uncertain. The CDR3 extends over 15 amino acids. The V gene lost 7 bases and the J gene lost 2 bases, with 14 bases spanning the gap. CDR1 is MNHEY and CDR2 is SMNVEV in the germline V gene (reference sequence).

V and J are TRBV10-1 and TRBJ2-2; TRBD2 matches 10 bases. With 7 bases clipped from V and 0 bases from J, the junction kept 11 bases outside the gene matches. The CDR3 is 18 amino acids. Germline CDR1 reads WNHNN; CDR2 reads SYGVQD (reference sequence). The CDR3 sequence is CASTIPSGGDPNTGELFF. CDR3 bases: TGCGCCAGCACCATCCCAAGCGGGGGGGATCCGAACACCGGGGAGCTGTTTTTT.

The rearrangement uses TRBV6-4 and TRBJ2-1; D might be TRBD2 (7 bases). V was trimmed by 0 bases and J by 6 bases, leaving 18 bases between them. The CDR3 covers 17 residues. Looked up from germline, CDR1 is MRHNA and CDR2 is SNTAGT. The CDR3 bases are TGTGCCAGCAGTGACTCGATTTCGGGGGGCTCCACCAATGAGCAGTTCTTC. This encodes CASSDSISGGSTNEQFF.